This T cell receptor (beta chain) appears in the sequencing data of a study of OX40 agonist ivuxolimab in advanced cancers. The CDR3 runs to 16 residues. The J segment lost 8 bases and the V segment lost 1 base, leaving 6 bases of the junction unmatched. Germline assignment: CDR1 SGHAT and CDR2 FQNNGV. The protocol was immunoSEQ multiplex PCR, while the TCRdb copy is restricted to in-frame clones and leaves out a portion. The sample has 65,000 to 90,000 clones, roughly 88% seen once; the top ten hold approximately 0.76%. The sample was CD4+ or CD8+ T cells sorted from blood, taken in a trial of the OX40 agonist ivuxolimab. The V gene is TRBV11-2, the J gene TRBJ2-1; 12 bases are shared with TRBD2. The receptor was derived from an adult with an advanced solid tumor such as melanoma, head and neck, liver or kidney cancer. In DNA form, the CDR3 reads TGTGCCAGCAGCTTAGGACTAGCGGGAGCTGGGTATGAGCAGTTCTTC. Protein sequence: CASSLGLAGAGYEQFF. The full variable domain, its missing parts supplied by reference TRBV11-2 and TRBJ2-1, is EAGVAQSPRYKIIEKRQSVAFWCNPISGHATLYWYQQILGQGPKLLIQFQNNGVVDDSQLPKDRFSAERLKGVDSTLKIQPAKLEDSAVYLCASSLGLAGAGYEQFFGPGTRLTVL.